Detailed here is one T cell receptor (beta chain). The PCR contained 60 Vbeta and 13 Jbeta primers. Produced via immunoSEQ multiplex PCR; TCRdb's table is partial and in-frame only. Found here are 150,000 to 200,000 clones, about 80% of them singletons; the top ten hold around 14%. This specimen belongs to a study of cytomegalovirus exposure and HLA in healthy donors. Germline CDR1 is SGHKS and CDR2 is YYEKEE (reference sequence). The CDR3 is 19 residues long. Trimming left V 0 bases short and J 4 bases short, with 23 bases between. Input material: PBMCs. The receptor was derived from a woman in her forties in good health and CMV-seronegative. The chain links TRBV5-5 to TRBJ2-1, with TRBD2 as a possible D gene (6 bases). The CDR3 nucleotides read TGTGCCAGCAGCTTGGAGTTGGACTGGGAAGCGGGTATTTACAATGAGCAGTTCTTC. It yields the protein CASSLELDWEAGIYNEQFF.